Below, 30 T cell receptor beta chains from the same sample are listed, as sequenced in a study of technical replicates of blood from several donors. Sequencing was performed with immunoSEQ multiplex PCR; in TCRdb, only in-frame clones are kept and a portion is missing. The sample shows 99,000 or so clones, 95% of them seen only once. Sample: T cells isolated from PBMCs. The receptors stem from a human donor in good health.

The genes are TRBV30 and TRBJ1-5, with TRBD1 matching over 8 bases. Germline loops: CDR1 GTSNPN, CDR2 SVGIG (reference sequence). This CDR3 contains 16 residues. The ends lost 5 bases at V and 4 bases at J; junction bases unmatched: 13. CDR3 DNA: TGTGCCTGGCGCCCCCCGCCAGGACAGGGAAATCAGCCCCAGCATTTT. Its protein is CAWRPPPGQGNQPQHF. Drawing the rest from reference TRBV30 and TRBJ1-5, the complete variable domain is SQTIHQWPATLVQPVGSPLSLECTVEGTSNPNLYWYRQAAGRGLQLLFYSVGIGQISSEVPQNLSASRPQDRQFILSSKKLLLSDSGFYLCAWRPPPGQGNQPQHFGDGTRLSIL.

V and J are TRBV19 and TRBJ1-1; D unclear. This CDR3 is built from 13 residues. V gave up 6 bases and J gave up 5 bases, with 13 bases separating them. Germline assignment: CDR1 LNHDA and CDR2 SQIVND (reference sequence). The CDR3 bases are TGTGCCAGTAGCGCGGTACGGCGGACTGAAGCTTTCTTT. Protein product: CASSAVRRTEAFF.

The V and J genes are TRBV4-1 and TRBJ2-1, with 9 bases that match TRBD2. Looked up from germline, CDR1 is MGHRA and CDR2 is YSYEKL. The CDR3 runs 18 residues. The ends lost 0 bases at V and 9 bases at J; junction bases unmatched: 15. The CDR3 DNA follows: TGCGCCAGCAGCCAAGATAGGGGCCCCGGGACTAGCTGGGGTGAGCAGTTCTTC. Translation gives CASSQDRGPGTSWGEQFF.

The rearrangement links TRBV28 to TRBJ1-1; weak D call: TRBD1 (6 bases). The CDR3 has 15 residues. CDR1 and CDR2 (germline): MDHEN, SYDVKM. The ends were cut back, 6 bases at V and 2 bases at J, with 16 bases in the middle. CDR3 loop: CASRMEPGQNTEAFF. CDR3 bases: TGTGCCAGCAGGATGGAACCGGGACAAAACACTGAAGCTTTCTTT.

The V call is TRBV7-6, the J call TRBJ2-1; TRBD2 matches at 10 bases. The CDR3 runs 17 residues. Germline CDR1 and CDR2: SGHVS and FNYEAQ. The V and J ends lost 5 bases and 0 bases, in that order; junction bases with no gene match: 7. The CDR3 coding sequence is TGTGCCAGCAGCCTTGGACTAGCGGACAGCTCCTACAATGAGCAGTTCTTC. This translates into CASSLGLADSSYNEQFF.

This chain links TRBV4-1 with TRBJ2-7; D might be TRBD1 (5 bases). The V end was cut by 3 bases, the J end by 2 bases, with 17 bases between. Germline V lookup: CDR1 MGHRA, CDR2 YSYEKL. CDR3 length: 16 amino acids. The CDR3 DNA sequence: TGCGCCAGCAGCCACCAAACAGGAAAACCGACCTACGAGCAGTACTTC. This gives the protein CASSHQTGKPTYEQYF.

The chain has TRBV19 and TRBJ2-2, with TRBD2 as a possible D gene (6 bases). With 6 bases removed from V and 5 bases from J, the gap between germline ends came to 16 bases. This CDR3 comprises 15 residues. CDR1 is LNHDA and CDR2 is SQIVND in the germline V gene (reference sequence). Here the CDR3 reads CASRGLSSATGELFF. The CDR3 bases are TGTGCCAGTAGAGGCCTTTCTAGCGCGACCGGGGAGCTGTTTTTT.

Here the CDR3 reads CASAPYSGGGTSTDTQYF. The CDR3 region has the DNA TGTGCCAGTGCACCCTATAGCGGGGGGGGGACTAGCACAGATACGCAGTATTTT. The chain has TRBV19 and TRBJ2-3; 11 bases fit TRBD2. J gave up 0 bases and V 8 bases, and 13 bases lay outside the gene matches. The CDR3 consists of 18 residues. In germline, CDR1 is LNHDA, CDR2 SQIVND (reference sequence). Based on the CDR3 plus reference TRBV19 and TRBJ2-3, the full variable domain is DGGITQSPKYLFRKEGQNVTLSCEQNLNHDAMYWYRQDPGQGLRLIYYSQIVNDFQKGDIAEGYSVSREKKESFPLTVTSAQKNPTAFYLCASAPYSGGGTSTDTQYFGPGTRLTVL.

The chain links TRBV7-9 to TRBJ2-5; D is unresolved. Deletions cut 1 base from V and 4 bases from J, with 13 bases between. This CDR3 has 15 amino acids. The V gene's germline CDR1 is SEHNR and CDR2 FQNEAQ (reference sequence). The CDR3 DNA reads TGTGCCAGCAGCTTAGGGGCCGACCCCCGAGAGACCCAGTACTTC. As protein: CASSLGADPRETQYF.

V gene TRBV2 combines with J gene TRBJ1-2, with a weak D call TRBD1 (5 bases). Trimming removed 8 bases at V and 4 bases at J, with 35 bases between. The CDR3 covers 20 residues. From germline, CDR1 is SNHLY and CDR2 FYNNEI. The CDR3 region has the DNA TGTGCCAGCGGGGGGGGGTCAAACGGGCCCACGGGGATTTCTCTCTATGGCTACACCTTC. It yields the protein CASGGGSNGPTGISLYGYTF.

The chain joins TRBV6-1 to TRBJ2-1; TRBD2 matches at 12 bases. This CDR3 comprises 16 residues. V gave up 3 bases and J gave up 9 bases; unmatched junction bases: 9. Germline-derived CDR1 and CDR2 are MNHNS and SASEGT. The CDR3 is CASSDARASGRGEQFF. In DNA form, the CDR3 reads TGTGCCAGCAGTGATGCGAGGGCTAGCGGGAGGGGTGAGCAGTTCTTC.

This chain links TRBV25-1 with TRBJ2-6; weak D call: TRBD1 (5 bases). Between the trimmed V and J ends, which lost 3 bases and 4 bases, there was a span of 19 bases. CDR3 length: 18 residues. In germline, CDR1 is MGHDK, CDR2 SYGVNS. CDR3 sequence: CASSDRQNVFSGANVLTF. The CDR3 coding sequence is TGTGCCAGCAGTGACCGACAGAACGTCTTCTCCGGGGCCAACGTCCTGACTTTC.

The chain carries TRBV5-5 and TRBJ1-2; D might be TRBD1 (6 bases). The CDR3 is 16 amino acids. Germline V gives CDR1 SGHKS, CDR2 YYEKEE (reference sequence). Trimming pared 0 bases from V and 2 bases from J, leaving 14 bases between. This chain's CDR3 is CASSLGPAGGNYGYTF. CDR3 in DNA: TGTGCCAGCAGCTTGGGGCCAGCGGGGGGCAACTATGGCTACACCTTC.

The chain recombines TRBV4-1 with TRBJ2-2, with 8 bases lining up with TRBD1. Germline V gene lookup returns CDR1 MGHRA and CDR2 YSYEKL. Losses at the gene ends were 1 base for V and 3 bases for J; bases not matched to a gene: 7. This CDR3 contains 17 residues. DNA of the CDR3: TGCGCCAGCAGCCAAGTTCAGACAGGGGCGTACACCGGGGAGCTGTTTTTT. Its translation: CASSQVQTGAYTGELFF.

V and J are TRBV14 and TRBJ2-7; TRBD2 matches 8 bases. Germline V lookup: CDR1 SGHDN, CDR2 FVKESK. V lost 0 bases, J lost 4 bases, and 8 bases stayed unmatched. The length of the CDR3 is 16 residues. The CDR3 DNA reads as TGTGCCAGCAGCCAAGAATGGGGTAGCGGGGCATACGAGCAGTACTTC. Translating gives CASSQEWGSGAYEQYF.

The chain employs TRBV2 and TRBJ2-3; 8 bases match TRBD2. Per the germline V gene, CDR1 is SNHLY and CDR2 is FYNNEI. The length of the CDR3 is 15 residues. Losses at the gene ends were 6 bases for V and 5 bases for J; bases not matched to a gene: 10. This CDR3 is CASRHVGAGGDTQYF. The CDR3 nucleotides read TGTGCCAGCAGACATGTGGGGGCGGGAGGAGATACGCAGTATTTT.

The chain joins TRBV11-2 to TRBJ2-2; 7 nucleotides line up with TRBD1. Germline V gene lookup returns CDR1 SGHAT and CDR2 FQNNGV. CDR3 length equals 16 residues. J gave up 2 bases and V 6 bases, and 9 bases lay outside the gene matches. The CDR3 sequence is CASRSLTGVNTGELFF. DNA of the CDR3: TGTGCCAGCAGAAGTCTTACAGGGGTCAACACCGGGGAGCTGTTTTTT.

This chain uses TRBV7-9 with TRBJ2-3; TRBD2 matches at 13 bases. Germline V gene sequence: CDR1 SEHNR, CDR2 FQNEAQ (reference sequence). The CDR3 runs 15 residues. Germline trimming cut 8 bases from V and 6 bases from J; bases unmatched to any gene: 8. Here the CDR3 DNA reads TGTGCCAGCGAGGGGACTAGCGGGATGGGGGATACGCAGTATTTT. Translated, it gives CASEGTSGMGDTQYF.

The chain is built from TRBV5-5 and TRBJ1-1; the match to TRBD1 covers 7 bases. Germline CDR1 is SGHKS and CDR2 is YYEKEE (reference sequence). The ends lost 4 bases at V and 3 bases at J; junction bases unmatched: 9. This CDR3 is built from 15 residues. The CDR3 protein is CASSPGTDLYTEAFF. The CDR3 DNA reads TGTGCCAGCAGCCCCGGGACAGATCTTTACACTGAAGCTTTCTTT.

CDR3 protein: CSASRQETQYF. CDR3 DNA: TGCAGTGCTAGCCGGCAAGAGACCCAGTACTTC. This chain uses TRBV20-1 with TRBJ2-5; D gene ambiguous. CDR1 is DFQATT and CDR2 is SNEGSKA in the germline V gene (reference sequence). This CDR3 region has 11 residues. With 3 bases removed from V and 2 bases from J, the gap between germline ends came to 4 bases.

This chain uses TRBV28 with TRBJ1-2; tentatively, D is TRBD1 (6 bases). Germline V CDR1 and CDR2: MDHEN, SYDVKM. The CDR3 has 13 residues. Trimming cost V 7 bases and J 2 bases, with 11 bases left between them. The CDR3: CASTGTPNYGYTF. The DNA for the CDR3 is TGTGCCAGCACAGGGACACCCAACTATGGCTACACCTTC.

The rearrangement links TRBV5-1 to TRBJ1-1; tentative D call: TRBD1 (6 bases). Germline-derived CDR1 and CDR2 are SGHRS and YFSETQ. The V gene lost 7 bases and the J gene lost 0 bases, with 10 bases spanning the gap. The CDR3 covers 13 residues. CDR3 in DNA: TGCGCCAGCTCGGACAGACTGAACACTGAAGCTTTCTTT. Encoded protein: CASSDRLNTEAFF.

This sequence joins TRBV27 and TRBJ2-3; TRBD1 agrees at 10 bases. Germline CDR1 reads MNHEY; CDR2 reads SMNVEV (reference sequence). Germline trimming cut 3 bases from V and 6 bases from J; bases unmatched to any gene: 6. The CDR3 length is 15 residues. The CDR3 nucleotides are TGTGCCAGCAGTTTCGCGGACAGGGGGGTGGATACGCAGTATTTT. This translates into CASSFADRGVDTQYF.

The V call is TRBV5-4, the J call TRBJ2-3, with 7 positions matching TRBD2. Looked up from germline, CDR1 is SGHNT and CDR2 is YYREEE (reference sequence). The V and J ends lost 4 bases and 9 bases, in that order; junction bases with no gene match: 11. CDR3 length equals 14 residues. CDR3 amino acids: CASSPEGTTITQYF. CDR3 sequence (DNA): TGTGCCAGCAGCCCGGAGGGGACTACAATAACGCAGTATTTT. The variable domain in full, with the rest retrieved from reference TRBV5-4 and TRBJ2-3, is ETGVTQSPTHLIKTRGQQVTLRCSSQSGHNTVSWYQQALGQGPQFIFQYYREEENGRGNFPPRFSGLQFPNYSSELNVNALELDDSALYLCASSPEGTTITQYFGPGTRLTVL.

This chain connects TRBV6-6 to TRBJ2-7, with 9 bases fitting TRBD1. The CDR3 spans 14 residues. Germline V gene data show CDR1 as MNHNY and CDR2 as SVGAGI (reference sequence). After removal of 5 bases from V and 6 bases from J, the junction contained 8 bases not matched to a gene. The CDR3 bases are TGTGCCAGCAGTGAGGGACAGGGTTTTGGCGAGCAGTACTTC. It yields the protein CASSEGQGFGEQYF.

This clone showed up just once. The chain links TRBV28 to TRBJ1-5, with D tentatively TRBD1 (6 bases). Trimming cost V 6 bases and J 0 bases, with 9 bases left between them. From germline, CDR1 is MDHEN and CDR2 SYDVKM. The length of the CDR3 is 14 residues. The CDR3 coding sequence is TGTGCCAGCAGATTGGACAGTAGCAATCAGCCCCAGCATTTT. Protein product: CASRLDSSNQPQHF.

The rearrangement links TRBV5-4 to TRBJ2-3; 8 bases are shared with TRBD2. The CDR3 is made up of 16 amino acids. J was trimmed by 4 bases and V by 4 bases; bases with no gene match: 11. CDR1 is SGHNT, CDR2 YYREEE, per germline (reference sequence). The CDR3 DNA sequence: TGTGCCAGCAGCCCGGAGCGGGAGATTCGGGCAGATACGCAGTATTTT. The encoded protein is CASSPEREIRADTQYF.

The chain joins TRBV5-1 to TRBJ2-3, with TRBD1 as a possible D gene (5 bases). V was shortened by 5 bases and J by 5 bases, with 15 bases between the two germline ends. CDR3 length equals 14 residues. Germline V lookup: CDR1 SGHRS, CDR2 YFSETQ. The CDR3 loop reads CASSDQGRGDTQYF. In DNA form, the CDR3 reads TGCGCCAGCAGTGATCAGGGAAGGGGAGATACGCAGTATTTT. The complete variable domain, with remaining parts taken from reference TRBV5-1 and TRBJ2-3, reads KAGVTQTPRYLIKTRGQQVTLSCSPISGHRSVSWYQQTPGQGLQFLFEYFSETQRNKGNFPGRFSGRQFSNSRSEMNVSTLELGDSALYLCASSDQGRGDTQYFGPGTRLTVL.

The table lists this clone with a count of one. The V and J genes are TRBV6-6 and TRBJ2-5, with 10 positions matching TRBD1. Germline V gene lookup returns CDR1 MNHNY and CDR2 SVGAGI (reference sequence). The length of the CDR3 is 15 residues. With V trimmed by 2 bases and J by 5 bases, 5 bases remained unmatched. As DNA, the CDR3 is TGTGCCAGCAGTTACCGCGACAGGGGGCCGGAGACCCAGTACTTC. This codes for CASSYRDRGPETQYF.

The rearrangement links TRBV6-5 to TRBJ2-7; 9 positions agree with TRBD1. The CDR3 is 14 amino acids. Germline V gives CDR1 MNHEY, CDR2 SVGAGI. Losses at the gene ends were 6 bases for V and 4 bases for J; bases not matched to a gene: 7. CDR3 region: CASRTGTGMYEQYF. CDR3 bases: TGTGCCAGCAGGACCGGGACAGGGATGTACGAGCAGTACTTC.